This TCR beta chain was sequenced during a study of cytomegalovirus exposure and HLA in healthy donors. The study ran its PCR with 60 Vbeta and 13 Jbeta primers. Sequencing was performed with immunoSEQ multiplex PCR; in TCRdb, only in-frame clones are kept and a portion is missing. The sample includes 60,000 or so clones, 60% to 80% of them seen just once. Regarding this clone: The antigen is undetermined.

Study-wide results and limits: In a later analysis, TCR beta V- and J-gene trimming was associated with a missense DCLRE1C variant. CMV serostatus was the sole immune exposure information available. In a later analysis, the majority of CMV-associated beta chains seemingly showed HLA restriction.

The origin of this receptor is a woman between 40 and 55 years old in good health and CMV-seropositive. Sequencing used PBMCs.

The CDR3 spells CASSYSSLTEAFF. As DNA, the CDR3 is TGTGCCAGCAGTTACTCGAGTCTCACTGAAGCTTTCTTT. The chain carries TRBV6-5 and TRBJ1-1; D remains unclear. The CDR3 has 13 amino acids. V lost 0 bases to trimming and J lost 4 bases, with 6 bases between them. The V gene's germline CDR1 is MNHEY and CDR2 SVGAGI.